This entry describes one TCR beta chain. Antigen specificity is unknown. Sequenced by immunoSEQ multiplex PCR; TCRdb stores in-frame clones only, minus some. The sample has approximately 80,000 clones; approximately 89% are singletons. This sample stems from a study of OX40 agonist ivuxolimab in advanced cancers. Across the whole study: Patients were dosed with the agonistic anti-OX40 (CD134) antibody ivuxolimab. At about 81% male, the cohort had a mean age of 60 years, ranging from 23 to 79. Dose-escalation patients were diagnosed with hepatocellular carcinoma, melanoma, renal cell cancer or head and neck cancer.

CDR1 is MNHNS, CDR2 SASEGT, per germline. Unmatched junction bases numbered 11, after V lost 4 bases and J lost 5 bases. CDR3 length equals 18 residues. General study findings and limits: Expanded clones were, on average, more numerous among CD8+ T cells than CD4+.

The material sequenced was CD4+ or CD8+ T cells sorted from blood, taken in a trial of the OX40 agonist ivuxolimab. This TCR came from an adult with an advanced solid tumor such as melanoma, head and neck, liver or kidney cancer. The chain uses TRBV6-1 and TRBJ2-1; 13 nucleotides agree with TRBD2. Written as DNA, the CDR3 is TGTGCCAGCAGTGGGGAGAAAAGACTAGCGGGGGGTGACAATGAGCAGTTCTTC. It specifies CASSGEKRLAGGDNEQFF.